The 20 T cell receptor beta chains below were found in one sample sequenced in a study of tumor-infiltrating lymphocytes in primary liver carcinoma. The researchers produced TCR beta cDNA from around 500 ng total RNA with a constant-region primer. A slightly modified ARM-PCR protocol with three nested multiplex PCR rounds produced these TCR beta libraries. TRBV1-TRBV30 forward primers paired with a C-beta reverse primer drove the first two PCR rounds, about 11 cycles each. A single record per CDR3 protein comes from TCRdb applying MiXCR to the multiplex PCR reads. The profile shows approximately 320,000 distinct CDR3 sequences, roughly 60% of them singletons. Unsorted whole blood supplied the RNA, and germline DNA was extracted too. The sequenced material came from peripheral blood. These TCRs come from a woman in her twenties or thirties with primary liver carcinoma and hepatitis B virus infection.

This chain links TRBV11-2 with TRBJ1-2; unclear D gene. The germline V and J ends were trimmed by 4 bases and 5 bases, with 14 bases remaining between them. The CDR3 has 14 amino acids. CDR1 SGHAT and CDR2 FQNNGV come from the germline V gene. The CDR3 bases are TGTGCCAGCAGCTATACGATTGAGGGTTATGGCTACACCTTC. Translation: CASSYTIEGYGYTF. Combining the CDR3 with reference TRBV11-2 and TRBJ1-2 gives the whole variable domain EAGVAQSPRYKIIEKRQSVAFWCNPISGHATLYWYQQILGQGPKLLIQFQNNGVVDDSQLPKDRFSAERLKGVDSTLKIQPAKLEDSAVYLCASSYTIEGYGYTFGSGTRLTVV.

As regards this clonotype: A much bigger clone sits one base away, suggesting this may be a read error. The chain joins TRBV4-3 to TRBJ2-7, with 11 bases identical to TRBD1. The CDR3 runs 14 residues. CDR1 is LGHNA, CDR2 YSLEER, per germline. CDR3 in DNA: TGCGCCAGCAGCCCCGGGACAGGGGGTTACTGGCAGAACTTC. It specifies CASSPGTGGYWQNF.

In the case of this clonotype: Relative to the germline gene, one junction end is altered; a read error may explain this. The chain uses TRBV12-3 or TRBV12-4 and TRBJ1-5; the D is unclear. CDR3 length equals 15 residues. In DNA form, the CDR3 reads TGCGCCAGCAGCCCCCAATTGGGAACCGGGCAGCCCAAGCATTTT. Residues: CASSPQLGTGQPKHF.

On this clonotype: A single base separates this from a much larger clone, so it may be a read error. This chain links TRBV5-1 with TRBJ1-2; weak D call: TRBD1 (5 bases). This CDR3 comprises 18 residues. Germline-derived CDR1 and CDR2 are SGHRS and YFSETQ. The V and J ends lost 0 bases and 4 bases respectively, with 22 bases between them. The CDR3 sequence: CASSLGTPTGAVRYGYTF. The DNA for the CDR3 is TGCGCCAGCAGCTTGGGTACTCCGACCGGGGCAGTCCGCTATGGCTACACCTTC.

The chain links TRBV2 to TRBJ1-4, with TRBD1 matching over 10 bases. V trimming: 6 bases; J trimming: 5 bases; junction bases outside the gene matches: 12. This CDR3 is built from 17 residues. Germline values: CDR1 SNHLY, CDR2 FYNNEI. In nucleotides, the CDR3 is TGTGCCAGCAGCGACCCCGGGACAGGGGCCCGGAATGAAAAACTGTTTTTT. Translated, it gives CASSDPGTGARNEKLFF. The full variable domain, its missing parts supplied by reference TRBV2 and TRBJ1-4, is EPEVTQTPSHQVTQMGQEVILRCVPISNHLYFYWYRQILGQKVEFLVSFYNNEISEKSEIFDDQFSVERPDGSNFTLKIRSTKLEDSAMYFCASSDPGTGARNEKLFFGSGTQLSVL.

The V call is TRBV5-4, the J call TRBJ2-5; D possibly matches TRBD1 or TRBD2 (5 bases each). CDR1 and CDR2 (germline): SGHNT, YYREEE (reference sequence). The CDR3 covers 13 residues. The germline V and J ends were trimmed by 3 bases and 2 bases, with 8 bases remaining between them. The CDR3 nucleotides read TGTGCCAGCAGCTGGGACGTTCAAGAGACCCAGTACTTC. It codes for CASSWDVQETQYF.

This clonotype was found many times. The gene calls are TRBV6-1 and TRBJ1-4; D may be TRBD1 (6 bases). Germline V gene data show CDR1 as MNHNS and CDR2 as SASEGT. V lost 0 bases and J lost 12, with 14 bases in between. The CDR3 is 14 amino acids. The CDR3 sequence: CASSEARQGTELFF. CDR3 sequence (DNA): TGTGCCAGCAGTGAAGCGCGGCAGGGGACGGAACTGTTTTTT.

For this clonotype: Because the CDR3 is missing its conserved closing phenylalanine or tryptophan, this is likely a read error. In DNA, the CDR3 is TGTGCCCTCTCTGCCGGGAACACAGATACGCAGTATTCT. Its translation is CALSAGNTDTQYS. The chain has TRBV10-3 and TRBJ2-3; D is possibly TRBD2 (5 bases). The V gene's germline CDR1 is ENHRY and CDR2 SYGVKD. V lost 11 bases to trimming and J lost 2 bases, with 14 bases between them. The CDR3 sequence is 13 residues long.

Turning to this clonotype: Relative to the germline gene, one junction end is altered; a read error may explain this. This chain joins TRBV6-5 and TRBJ2-6; 7 bases map to TRBD1. Looked up from germline, CDR1 is MNHEY and CDR2 is SVGAGI. The CDR3 sequence is 17 residues long. The CDR3 loop reads CSSSRLIQGSGANVLTF. In nucleotides, the CDR3 is TGTTCCAGCAGCCGCCTAATACAGGGGTCTGGGGCCAACGTCCTGACTTTC.

The rearrangement links TRBV6-5 to TRBJ1-4; TRBD1 agrees at 11 bases. Germline V lookup: CDR1 MNHEY, CDR2 SVGAGI. The trim removed 2 bases at V and 8 bases at J, leaving 7 bases unmatched. The CDR3 totals 16 residues. CDR3 nucleotides: TGTGCCAGCAGTTACAAGCGGACAGGGGGCAAAGAAAAACTGTTTTTT. Its protein is CASSYKRTGGKEKLFF.

The chain links TRBV28 to TRBJ2-3; TRBD2 matches at 9 bases. V shed 6 bases, J shed 3 bases, and the junction held 13 bases outside the gene matches. The CDR3 is 17 amino acids. Germline lookup yields CDR1 MDHEN and CDR2 SYDVKM. In nucleotides, the CDR3 is TGTGCCAGCAGGATCGGCGGGGGCGGGAGGGTAACAGATACGCAGTATTTT. Translation: CASRIGGGGRVTDTQYF.

The chain combines TRBV5-1 with TRBJ2-2, with D possibly matching TRBD2 (5 bases). Germline values: CDR1 SGHRS, CDR2 YFSETQ. V gave up 0 bases and J gave up 3 bases, with 12 bases separating them. This CDR3 has 16 residues. The CDR3 DNA reads as TGCGCCAGCAGCTTGGATCCGGGAATCGACACCGGGGAGCTGTTTTTT. The encoded protein is CASSLDPGIDTGELFF.

Of note for this clonotype: Possible read error: a much larger clone is one base away. The chain joins TRBV6-2 or TRBV6-3 to TRBJ2-2; no reliable D call. Trimming removed 7 bases at V and 5 bases at J, with 14 bases between. There are 14 residues in the CDR3. Looked up from germline, CDR1 is MNHEY and CDR2 is SVGEGT. The CDR3 protein is CASTTPRRTGELFF. The CDR3 DNA reads as TGTGCCAGCACTACGCCCAGGCGGACCGGGGAGCTGTTTTTT.

The rearrangement joins TRBV6-5 to TRBJ2-5; the D gene is possibly TRBD2 (5 bases). The CDR3 spans 14 residues. Between the trimmed V and J ends, which lost 6 bases and 4 bases, there was a span of 15 bases. Germline V gene lookup returns CDR1 MNHEY and CDR2 SVGAGI. CDR3 bases: TGTGCCAGCAGCCGGTTGACTAACGTAGAGACCCAGTACTTC. Encoded protein: CASSRLTNVETQYF.

The V and J genes are TRBV18 and TRBJ2-1; D uncertain. This CDR3 is built from 14 residues. With 2 bases removed from V and 6 bases from J, the gap between germline ends came to 11 bases. Germline CDR1 reads KGHSH; CDR2 reads LQKENI. The CDR3 protein is CASSPNRAPNEQFF. CDR3 bases: TGTGCCAGCTCACCAAATAGGGCCCCCAATGAGCAGTTCTTC.

With regard to this clonotype: Compared with germline, one end of the junction differs, possibly owing to a read error. CDR3 loop: CASSYVGRAYERYF. The CDR3 DNA reads TGTGCCAGCAGTTACGTGGGCAGGGCCTACGAGCGGTACTTC. The chain couples TRBV6-5 to TRBJ2-7, with a tentative D call TRBD1 (5 bases). This CDR3 is 14 amino acids long. Germline lookup yields CDR1 MNHEY and CDR2 SVGAGI.

This clonotype was seen ten or more times. The CDR3 region is CASSPLTGGQETQYF. The CDR3 nucleotides are TGTGCCAGCAGTCCTTTGACAGGGGGTCAAGAGACCCAGTACTTC. The chain uses TRBV12-3 or TRBV12-4 and TRBJ2-5; TRBD1 agrees at 9 bases. The CDR3 covers 15 residues. V shed 5 bases and J 2 bases; nucleotides not matched to a gene: 6.

The table lists this clonotype with many counts. The chain employs TRBV4-2 and TRBJ1-6; D unclear. V was clipped by 1 base and J by 10 bases, with 8 bases between them. This CDR3 region has 13 residues. Germline V gene lookup returns CDR1 LGHNA and CDR2 YNFKEQ. CDR3 sequence: CASSQGLESPLHF. CDR3 sequence (DNA): TGTGCCAGCAGCCAAGGGCTGGAGTCACCCCTCCACTTT.

The genes are TRBV5-6 and TRBJ1-1; 7 bases agree with TRBD1. With V trimmed by 2 bases and J by 10 bases, 8 bases remained unmatched. Germline assignment: CDR1 SGHDT and CDR2 YYEEEE. The CDR3 contains 13 residues. For the CDR3, the DNA is TGTGCCAGCAGCTTAGGACAGGAGTACGGAGCTTTCTTT. It is translated as CASSLGQEYGAFF.

This clonotype was counted between two and nine times. V and J are TRBV4-1 and TRBJ1-2; no definite D call. V was trimmed by 0 bases and J by 4 bases, leaving 12 bases between them. The germline V gene has CDR1 MGHRA and CDR2 YSYEKL. The CDR3 covers 15 residues. The CDR3: CASSQDRAEFYGYTF. CDR3 nucleotides: TGCGCCAGCAGCCAAGATCGGGCAGAGTTCTATGGCTACACCTTC.